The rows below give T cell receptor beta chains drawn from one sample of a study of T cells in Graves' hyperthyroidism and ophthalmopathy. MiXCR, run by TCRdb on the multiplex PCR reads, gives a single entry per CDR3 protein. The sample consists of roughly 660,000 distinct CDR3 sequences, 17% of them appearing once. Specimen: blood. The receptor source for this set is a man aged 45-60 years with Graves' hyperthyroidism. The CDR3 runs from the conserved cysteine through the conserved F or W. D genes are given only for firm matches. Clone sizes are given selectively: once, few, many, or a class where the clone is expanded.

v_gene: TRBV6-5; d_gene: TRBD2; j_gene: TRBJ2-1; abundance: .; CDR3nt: TGTGCCAGCAGTTACTCAGCGGGAGCCCCCAATGAGCGGTTCTTC; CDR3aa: CASSYSAGAPNERFF
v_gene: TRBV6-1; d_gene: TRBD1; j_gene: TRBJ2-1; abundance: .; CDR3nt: TGTGCCAGCAGTCAGGACAGGGCCCTCAATGAGCAGTTCTTC; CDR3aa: CASSQDRALNEQFF
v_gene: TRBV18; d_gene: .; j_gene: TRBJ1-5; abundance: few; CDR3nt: TGTGCCAGCTCCCACCAAGGGCACGCAGGAGTTCAGCCCCAGCATTTT; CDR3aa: CASSHQGHAGVQPQHF
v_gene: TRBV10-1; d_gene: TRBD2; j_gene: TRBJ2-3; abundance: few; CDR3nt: TGCGCCACCGGGACTAGCGGGAGCACAGATACGCAGTATTTT; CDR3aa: CATGTSGSTDTQYF
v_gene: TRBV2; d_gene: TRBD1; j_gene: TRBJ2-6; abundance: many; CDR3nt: TGTGCCAGCAGTAGAAGAGACAGGGCTGGGGCCAACGTCCTGACTTTC; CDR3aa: CASSRRDRAGANVLTF
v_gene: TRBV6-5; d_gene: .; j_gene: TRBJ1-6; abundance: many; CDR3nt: TGTGCCAGCAGTTACCAGATCATGGGGAATTCACCCCTCCACTTT; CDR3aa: CASSYQIMGNSPLHF
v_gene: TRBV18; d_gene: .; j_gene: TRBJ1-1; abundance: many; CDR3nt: TGTGCCAGCTCACCTGACTCAGCGGACCCTGAAGCTTTCTTT; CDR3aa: CASSPDSADPEAFF
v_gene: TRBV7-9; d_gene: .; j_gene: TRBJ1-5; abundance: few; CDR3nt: TGTGCCAGCAGCTTCCGGGACGGTCGCAATCAGCCCCAGCATTTT; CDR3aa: CASSFRDGRNQPQHF
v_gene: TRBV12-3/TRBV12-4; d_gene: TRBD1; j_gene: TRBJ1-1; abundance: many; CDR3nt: TGTGCCAGCAGTTCGCTCCCCGGGACAGGCAGGAACACTGAAGCTTTCTTT; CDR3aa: CASSSLPGTGRNTEAFF
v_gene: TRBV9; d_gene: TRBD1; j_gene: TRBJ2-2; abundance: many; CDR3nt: TGTGCCAGCAGCGCCCCCGGACAGGGATCGAACACCGGGGAGCTGTTTTTT; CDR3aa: CASSAPGQGSNTGELFF
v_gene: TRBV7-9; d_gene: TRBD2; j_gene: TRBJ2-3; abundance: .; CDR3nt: TGTGCCACCTGGGGGGGTGGTGCAGATACGCAGTATTTT; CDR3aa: CATWGGGADTQYF
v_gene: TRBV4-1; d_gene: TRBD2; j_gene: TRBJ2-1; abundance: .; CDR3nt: TGCGCCAGCAGCCAAGTTGGTCTAGCGGTAATTTATGAGCAGTTCTTC; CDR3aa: CASSQVGLAVIYEQFF
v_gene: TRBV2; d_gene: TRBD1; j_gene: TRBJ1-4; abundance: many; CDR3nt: TGTGCCACGCTCGGACAGGGGGCATTTGGCGAAAAACTGTTTTTT; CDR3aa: CATLGQGAFGEKLFF
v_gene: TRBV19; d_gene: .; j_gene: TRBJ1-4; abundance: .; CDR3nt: TGTGCCAGTAGTGACGGGAGGGGAAGTGAAAAACTGTTTTTT; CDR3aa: CASSDGRGSEKLFF
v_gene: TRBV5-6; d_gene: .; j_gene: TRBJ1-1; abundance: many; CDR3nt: TGTGCCAGCAGCCCCCGGGGGATGATGAACACTGAAGCTTTCTTT; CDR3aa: CASSPRGMMNTEAFF
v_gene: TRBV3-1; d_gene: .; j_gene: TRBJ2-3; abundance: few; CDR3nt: TGTGCCATCGGCCGTGGGAACACAGATACGCAGTATTTT; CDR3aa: CAIGRGNTDTQYF
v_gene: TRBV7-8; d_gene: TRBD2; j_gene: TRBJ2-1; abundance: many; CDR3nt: TGTGCCAGCAGCACCTCTCTCGCGGGAGTTGAGCAGTTCTTC; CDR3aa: CASSTSLAGVEQFF
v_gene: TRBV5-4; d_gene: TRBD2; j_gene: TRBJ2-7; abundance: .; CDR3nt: TGTGCCAGCAGCTTCCCGGGACTAGCTGATTACGAGCAGTACTTC; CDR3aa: CASSFPGLADYEQYF
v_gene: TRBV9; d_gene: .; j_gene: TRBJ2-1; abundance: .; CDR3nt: TGTGCCAGCAGCGTTGGAGGGGGGACCTTCAATGAGCAGTTCTTC; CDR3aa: CASSVGGGTFNEQFF
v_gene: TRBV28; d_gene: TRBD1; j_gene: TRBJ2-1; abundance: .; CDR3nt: TGTGCCAGTACCTCAAGCGGGACAGGGGACAATGAGCAGTTCTTC; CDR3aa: CASTSSGTGDNEQFF
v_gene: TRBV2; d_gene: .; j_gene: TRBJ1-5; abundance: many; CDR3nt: TGTGCCAGCAGTGAAGAAATGGGTATACAGCCCCAGCATTTT; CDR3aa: CASSEEMGIQPQHF
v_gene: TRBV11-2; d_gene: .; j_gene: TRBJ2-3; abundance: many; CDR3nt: TGTGCCAGCAGGGGATTCGGGGGCACGGGCACAGATACGCAGTATTTT; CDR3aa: CASRGFGGTGTDTQYF
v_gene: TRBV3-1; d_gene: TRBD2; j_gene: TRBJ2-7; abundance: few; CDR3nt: TGTGCCAGCAGCATTAGCGGGAGGTACGAGCAGTACTTC; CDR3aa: CASSISGRYEQYF
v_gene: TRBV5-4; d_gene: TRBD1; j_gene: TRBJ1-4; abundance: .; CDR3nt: TGTGCCAGCAGCATTTGGACAGGAGCTGGGGAAAAACTGTTTTTT; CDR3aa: CASSIWTGAGEKLFF
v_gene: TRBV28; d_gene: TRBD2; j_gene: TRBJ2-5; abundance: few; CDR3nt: TGTGCCAGCAGTTTGATGCGGGAGAGCTTCGAGACCCAGTACTTC; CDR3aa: CASSLMRESFETQYF
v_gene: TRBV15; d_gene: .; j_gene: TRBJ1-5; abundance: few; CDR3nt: TGTGCCACCAGCAGCCACGGACAGCTCAACAATCAGCCCCAGCATTTT; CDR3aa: CATSSHGQLNNQPQHF
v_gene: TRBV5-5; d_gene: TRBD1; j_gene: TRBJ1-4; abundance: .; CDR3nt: TGTGCCAGCAGCCCATCGGGACAGCAGAATGAAAAACTGTTTTTT; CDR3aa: CASSPSGQQNEKLFF
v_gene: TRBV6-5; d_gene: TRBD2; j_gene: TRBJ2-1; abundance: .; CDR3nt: TGTGCCGGCAGTTACTCTGGCGGGAGGGCCAGAGATGAGCAGTTCTTC; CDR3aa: CAGSYSGGRARDEQFF
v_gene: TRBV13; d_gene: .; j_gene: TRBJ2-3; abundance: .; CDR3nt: TGTGCCAGCAGCTTAAAGTGGTTAGGAGGCAGGAGCACAGATACGCAGTATTTT; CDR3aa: CASSLKWLGGRSTDTQYF
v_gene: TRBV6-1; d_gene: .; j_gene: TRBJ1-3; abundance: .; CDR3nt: TGTGCCAGCAGTTTGACAGTTCTCTCTGGAAACACCATATATTTT; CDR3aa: CASSLTVLSGNTIYF
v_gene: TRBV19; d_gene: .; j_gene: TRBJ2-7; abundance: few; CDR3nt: TGTGCCAGTAGTAACGACCCCTACGAGCAGTACTTC; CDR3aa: CASSNDPYEQYF